One and the same sample provided the 6 T cell receptor beta chains below, sequenced in a study of a mutant IDH1 vaccine in newly diagnosed glioma. Noted time point: week 23, last vaccination. In the vaccine, a single dose held 300 ug of the mutant IDH1 20-mer peptide, along with topical imiquimod. The assay was immunoSEQ multiplex PCR, and TCRdb's table has in-frame clones only and misses some. Among some 26,000 clones listed, about four fifths were seen once. These receptors have no identified antigens. The material was PBMCs, obtained from a glioma patient whose treatment included an IDH1 peptide vaccine. These receptor sequences come from a woman aged 25 to 39 with glioma.

The V call is TRBV2, the J call TRBJ1-1, with D perhaps matching TRBD1 (6 bases). Germline V gene lookup returns CDR1 SNHLY and CDR2 FYNNEI. This CDR3 spans 12 amino acids. V was clipped by 7 bases and J by 4 bases, with 10 bases between them. CDR3 nucleotides: TGTGCCAGCACCGGGGACATCACTGAAGCTTTCTTT. Translation gives CASTGDITEAFF.

Only one count was recorded for this clone. The CDR3 sequence is CASSRFPLKGGAEDTQYF. The CDR3, as DNA: TGCGCCAGCAGCCGATTCCCCCTGAAGGGGGGGGCCGAGGATACGCAGTATTTT. The chain couples TRBV4-1 to TRBJ2-3; the D gene is possibly TRBD2 (7 bases). V dropped 4 bases and J dropped 6 bases, with 26 bases sitting between them. This CDR3 comprises 18 residues. From germline, CDR1 is MGHRA and CDR2 YSYEKL.

This chain joins TRBV5-4 and TRBJ2-1, with D possibly being TRBD1 or TRBD2 (5 bases each). Trimming took off 3 bases at V and 3 bases at J, with 13 bases between the two ends. The CDR3 has 15 residues. Germline V lookup: CDR1 SGHNT, CDR2 YYREEE (reference sequence). The CDR3 reads CASSSPRGFYNEQFF. CDR3 DNA: TGTGCCAGCAGCTCCCCCCGGGGCTTCTACAATGAGCAGTTCTTC.

The J gene is TRBJ1-3, the V gene TRBV29-1; D is unresolved. With 0 bases removed from V and 2 bases from J, the gap between germline ends came to 8 bases. This CDR3 region has 14 residues. Germline assignment: CDR1 SQVTM and CDR2 ANQGSEA. DNA of the CDR3: TGCAGCGTTGAAGATGTAACAGCTGGAAACACCATATATTTT. Its protein is CSVEDVTAGNTIYF.

CDR3 residues: CASSSEGGEKLFF. CDR3 in DNA: TGTGCCAGCAGCTCCGAGGGGGGTGAAAAACTGTTTTTT. V usage is TRBV7-9 and J usage is TRBJ1-4, with a weak D call TRBD1 (6 bases). This CDR3 has 13 residues. CDR1 and CDR2 from the germline V gene are SEHNR and FQNEAQ (reference sequence). Trimming took off 4 bases at V and 7 bases at J, with 10 bases between the two ends.

The chain has TRBV6-1 and TRBJ1-1, with unresolved D. CDR1 is MNHNS and CDR2 is SASEGT in the germline V gene. V was pared by 10 bases and J by 6 bases, with 12 bases between. The CDR3 is made up of 11 amino acids. The CDR3 nucleotides are TGTGCCACTGAGTCCAAGGCTGAAGCTTTCTTT. The encoded protein is CATESKAEAFF.